This T cell receptor beta chain emerged from a study of shared clonotypes between healthy human individuals. There were no recent acute infections or vaccinations among the donors, who were healthy HIV-negative adults. Study-wide findings and caveats: Richness estimates generally favored naive over memory subsets.

TCRdb's copy holds only in-frame clones and misses some; the assay was immunoSEQ multiplex PCR. The sample holds hundreds of thousands of clones, about 96% seen once. CDR3 length equals 18 residues. V lost 2 bases and J 2 bases, leaving 20 bases between the germline ends. Germline V gives CDR1 KGHSH, CDR2 LQKENI. Concerning this clone: What it binds is not known.

The chain combines TRBV18 with TRBJ2-3; weak D call: TRBD2 (6 bases). The sequencing sample was made of naive CD4+ T cells sorted from blood. Subset given: CD45RA+ positively selected. The source of this sequence is a woman aged 25 to 45 in good health. Here the CDR3 DNA reads TGTGCCAGCTCACCATACGATAATAGCGGACGTTTCACAGATACGCAGTATTTT. Its protein is CASSPYDNSGRFTDTQYF.